The rows below give T cell receptor beta chains drawn from one sample of a study of cytotoxic CD8 clonotypes in ibrutinib-treated CLL. Repertoires were generated with immunoSEQ multiplex PCR, while TCRdb's copy carries only in-frame clones and drops some. The table shows a few hundred thousand clones, with about 77% occurring only once. The material sequenced was PBMCs, taken before ibrutinib treatment. These receptor sequences come from a human donor with chronic lymphocytic leukemia. CDR3s include the opening cysteine and the closing phenylalanine or tryptophan. D genes are given only for firm matches. Expanded clones get a size class; other rows say once, few or many, or leave the size out.

d_call j_call clone_size v_call cdr3_nt cdr3_aa
- TRBJ2-3 once TRBV29-1 TGCAGCGTTGATGGGGGTGTTACAGATACGCAGTATTTT CSVDGGVTDTQYF
- TRBJ2-3 - TRBV5-4 TGTGCCAGCAGCTTCGGGACCCCCACAGATACGCAGTATTTT CASSFGTPTDTQYF
- TRBJ2-7 - TRBV6-6 TGTGCCAGCAGATCAACGACAGTAACCTACGAGCAGTACTTC CASRSTTVTYEQYF
- TRBJ1-5 few TRBV9 TGTGCCAGCAGCGCAGGGACGAGCAATCAGCCCCAGCATTTT CASSAGTSNQPQHF
- TRBJ1-1 - TRBV30 TGTGCCTGGAGTGTAAGCACTGAAGCTTTCTTT CAWSVSTEAFF
TRBD1 TRBJ2-7 - TRBV7-2 TGTGCCAGCAGCTTAATACCGGGACAGGGGACCAACGAGCAGTACTTC CASSLIPGQGTNEQYF
- TRBJ2-1 - TRBV19 TGTGCCAGTACCGGAGCCTCCTACAATGAGCAGTTCTTC CASTGASYNEQFF
- TRBJ2-2 - TRBV5-1 TGCGCCAGCAGCCCACGGACTACTTTGGGCACCGGGGAGCTGTTTTTT CASSPRTTLGTGELFF
- TRBJ2-7 - TRBV7-9 TGTGCCAGCAGCTTAGGAATAACTTTAGGAGCCTACGAGCAGTACTTC CASSLGITLGAYEQYF
- TRBJ1-3 - TRBV5-1 TGCGCCAGCAGCTTGGCCCAGGGGCGCGGAAACACCATATATTTT CASSLAQGRGNTIYF
- TRBJ2-2 - TRBV9 TGTGCCAGCAGCGTATTTAGCAGGGCCGGGGAGCTGTTTTTT CASSVFSRAGELFF
TRBD2 TRBJ2-2 - TRBV28 TGTGCCAGCAGTTCTCCCCGACTAGCGGGGAACACCGGGGAGCTGTTTTTT CASSSPRLAGNTGELFF
- TRBJ1-5 - TRBV7-8 TGTGCCAGCAGCTTAGCGCGGGCGTGGGGGAGGAACAATCAGCCCCAGCATTTT CASSLARAWGRNNQPQHF
- TRBJ2-2 once TRBV19 TGTGCCAGTAGTAAAATGGGCCTCGGGGAGCTGTTTTTT CASSKMGLGELFF
TRBD2 TRBJ2-7 - TRBV7-8 TGTGCCAGCAGCTCACGGACTAGCGGGAGCTACGAGCAGTACTTC CASSSRTSGSYEQYF
- TRBJ2-1 - TRBV27 TGTGCCAGCAGTTTAGCCATCGCGGGACAGTCTTACAATGAGCAGTTCTTC CASSLAIAGQSYNEQFF
TRBD2 TRBJ2-1 - TRBV27 TGTGCCAGCAGTTTATGGGCGGGACTAGCGGGAATAAATGAGCAGTTCTTC CASSLWAGLAGINEQFF
- TRBJ1-2 - TRBV28 TGTGCCAGTGTTCTGGACAGAACCTTGAGTGCTGGCTACACCTTC CASVLDRTLSAGYTF
- TRBJ1-1 once TRBV4-1 TGCGCCAGCAGCCACCCTCCCTCTCGCACTGAAGCTTTCTTT CASSHPPSRTEAFF
- TRBJ1-2 once TRBV5-4 TGTGCCAGCAGCTTGGCCCGGACATCGACCTATGGCTACACCTTC CASSLARTSTYGYTF
- TRBJ1-1 - TRBV19 TGTGCCAGTAGTATCGTGGGGGCAATGACTGAAGCTTTCTTT CASSIVGAMTEAFF
TRBD2 TRBJ2-3 - TRBV5-6 TGTGCCAGCCATCTGGGTAGCGGGAGCGGAGCAGATACGCAGTATTTT CASHLGSGSGADTQYF
- TRBJ2-1 - TRBV7-9 TGTGCCAGCAGCTTAGACGGCGGGCGCCACAATGAGCAGTTCTTC CASSLDGGRHNEQFF
- TRBJ2-7 - TRBV7-6 TGTGCCAGCAGCCGAGGGGCAGTTTCTTACGAGCAGTACTTC CASSRGAVSYEQYF
- TRBJ1-2 - TRBV7-9 TGTGCCAGCAGCTTCGGAGGGAACTATGGCTACACCTTC CASSFGGNYGYTF
- TRBJ2-5 - TRBV25-1 TGTGCCAGCAGGATACACAGTGGGGAGACCCAGTACTTC CASRIHSGETQYF
TRBD2 TRBJ2-7 - TRBV5-6 TGTGCCAGCAGCTCAGGGACTAGCTACTACGAGCAGTACTTC CASSSGTSYYEQYF
- TRBJ1-5 - TRBV6-6 TGTGCCAGCAGTTACGGCTATAGCAATCAGCCCCAGCATTTT CASSYGYSNQPQHF
- TRBJ2-7 many TRBV27 TGTGCCAGCAGCGATCTAGAGGGAGGACCCTACGAGCAGTACTTC CASSDLEGGPYEQYF
- TRBJ2-1 - TRBV11-2 TGTGCCAGCAGCTTAGGGTACAATGAGCAGTTCTTC CASSLGYNEQFF
- TRBJ1-1 - TRBV9 TGTGCCAGCAGCGTAGATTGGGGGCCAAACACTGAAGCTTTCTTT CASSVDWGPNTEAFF
- TRBJ1-4 - TRBV7-6 TGTGCCAGCAGCCCAATGGCAAATAATGAAAAACTGTTTTTT CASSPMANNEKLFF
TRBD2 TRBJ2-7 few TRBV6-5 TGTGCCAGCAGCGTTAGCGGGTTCTCCTACGAGCAGTACTTC CASSVSGFSYEQYF
- TRBJ1-2 - TRBV4-3 TGCGCCAGCAGCCAAGGAGTTATCGACTATGGCTACACCTTC CASSQGVIDYGYTF
TRBD1 TRBJ1-5 - TRBV19 TGTGCCAGTAGTGGGACACAGGGGAGGGGCAATCAGCCCCAGCATTTT CASSGTQGRGNQPQHF
- TRBJ2-5 - TRBV25-1 TGTGCCAGCAGTTACCCCCGCACTAAGACCCAGTACTTC CASSYPRTKTQYF
- TRBJ2-5 - TRBV6-6 TGTGCCAGCAAAGAGATGGGGACCACCTACAACCAGTACTTC CASKEMGTTYNQYF
- TRBJ1-2 once TRBV7-9 TGTGCCAGCAGCACCTCCCCCGGGGGGTCTAACTATGGCTACACCTTC CASSTSPGGSNYGYTF
TRBD1 TRBJ2-1 - TRBV7-3 TGTGCCAGCAGCCTCACAGGGGGCTATGGTGAGCAGTTCTTC CASSLTGGYGEQFF
- TRBJ2-7 - TRBV11-2 TGTGCCAGCAGCCCACGTTTCGGGGGTCTCCTGTACTTC CASSPRFGGLLYF
- TRBJ2-1 once TRBV10-3 TGTGCCATCAGTGAGTCGCGGCGGGACTACAATGAGCAGTTCTTC CAISESRRDYNEQFF